A selection of T cell receptor beta chains follows, all from one sample in a study of T cells expressing NK-cell markers. Reprocessing the 5' RACE reads, TCRdb reports a single entry for every CDR3 protein and omits DNA. Its table records about 150,000 distinct CDR3 sequences. The sequenced sample consisted of blood T cells: a sorted CD56 or NKG2C T cell subset, CD4+ or CD8+ T cells, or bulk PBMC T cells (not recorded which). These receptors were collected from a woman in her forties or fifties in good health. Both conserved end residues are part of each CDR3. Each record gives: V gene, J gene, CDR3 protein.

TRBV7-3	TRBJ2-3	CASSLGDSSTDTQYF
TRBV7-3	TRBJ2-5	CASSLFPGGTEETQYF
TRBV27	TRBJ2-1	CASSPRLGEFHNEQFF
TRBV7-2	TRBJ2-1	CASSLRRDAYNEQFF
TRBV24-1	TRBJ2-7	CATSDPPYEQYF
TRBV5-1	TRBJ2-5	CASSLRKARQETQYF
TRBV15	TRBJ2-1	CATNTGTGTYNEQFF
TRBV7-9	TRBJ2-5	CASSSRTSGAQETQYF
TRBV2	TRBJ2-3	CASSPGPSTDTQYF
TRBV12-5	TRBJ2-7	CASGSDRGLPYEQYF